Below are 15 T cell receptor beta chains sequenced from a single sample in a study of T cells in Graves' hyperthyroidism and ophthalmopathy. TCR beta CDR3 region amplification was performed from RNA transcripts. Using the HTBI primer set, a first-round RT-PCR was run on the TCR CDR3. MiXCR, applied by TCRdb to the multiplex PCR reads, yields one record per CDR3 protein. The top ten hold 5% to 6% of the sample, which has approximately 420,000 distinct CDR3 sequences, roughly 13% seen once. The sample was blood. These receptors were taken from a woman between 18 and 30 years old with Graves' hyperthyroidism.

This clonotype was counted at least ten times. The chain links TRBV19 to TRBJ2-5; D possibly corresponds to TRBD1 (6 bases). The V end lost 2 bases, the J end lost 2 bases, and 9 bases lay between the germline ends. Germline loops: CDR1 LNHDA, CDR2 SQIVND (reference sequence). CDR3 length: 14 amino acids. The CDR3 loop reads CASSIRGQQETQYF. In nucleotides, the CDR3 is TGTGCCAGTAGTATACGAGGACAGCAAGAGACCCAGTACTTC.

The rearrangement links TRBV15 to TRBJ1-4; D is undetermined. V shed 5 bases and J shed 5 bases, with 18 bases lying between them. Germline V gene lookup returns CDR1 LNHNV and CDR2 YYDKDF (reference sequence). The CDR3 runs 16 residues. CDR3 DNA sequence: TGTGCCACCAGCCCAGGCCGGGCAACATGGAATGAAAAACTGTTTTTT. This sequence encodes CATSPGRATWNEKLFF.

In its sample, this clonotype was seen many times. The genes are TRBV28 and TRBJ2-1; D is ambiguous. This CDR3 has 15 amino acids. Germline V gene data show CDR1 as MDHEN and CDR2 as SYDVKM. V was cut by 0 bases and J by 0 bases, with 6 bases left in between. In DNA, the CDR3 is TGTGCCAGCAGTTTATGGGGAAACTCCTACAATGAGCAGTTCTTC. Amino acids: CASSLWGNSYNEQFF.

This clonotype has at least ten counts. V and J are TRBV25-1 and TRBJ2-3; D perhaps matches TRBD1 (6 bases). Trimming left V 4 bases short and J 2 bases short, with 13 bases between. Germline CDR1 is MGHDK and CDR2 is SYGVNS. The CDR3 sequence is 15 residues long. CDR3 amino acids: CASSGYRDVTDTQYF. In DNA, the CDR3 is TGTGCCAGCAGTGGCTACAGGGATGTCACAGATACGCAGTATTTT.

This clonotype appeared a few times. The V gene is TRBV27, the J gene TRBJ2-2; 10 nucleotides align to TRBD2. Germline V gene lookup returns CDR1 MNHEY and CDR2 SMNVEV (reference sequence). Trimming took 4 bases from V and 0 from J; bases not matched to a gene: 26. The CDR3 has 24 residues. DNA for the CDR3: TGTGCCAGCAGTTCCCCCCTCGACACCCCAATCTTAGCGGGAGGCCGGGCGAACACCGGGGAGCTGTTTTTT. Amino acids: CASSSPLDTPILAGGRANTGELFF.

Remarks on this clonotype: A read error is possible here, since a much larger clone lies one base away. The CDR3 loop reads CASSAGQGTEASF. The DNA of the CDR3 is TGTGCCAGCAGTGCGGGACAGGGGACTGAAGCTTCCTTT. This rearrangement joins TRBV12-3 or TRBV12-4 to TRBJ1-1; 10 bases are a match to TRBD1. The CDR3 runs 13 residues.

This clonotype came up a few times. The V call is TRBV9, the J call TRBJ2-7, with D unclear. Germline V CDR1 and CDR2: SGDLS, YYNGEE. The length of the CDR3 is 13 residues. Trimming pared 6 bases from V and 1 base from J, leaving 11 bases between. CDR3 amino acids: CASNEDGSYEQYF. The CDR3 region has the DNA TGTGCCAGCAATGAGGACGGTTCCTACGAGCAGTACTTC.

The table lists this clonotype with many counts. The CDR3 region has the DNA TGTGCCAGCAGTAGGCCAGCCGCTGAAGCTTTCTTT. As protein: CASSRPAAEAFF. The V gene is TRBV6-2 or TRBV6-3, the J gene TRBJ1-1; D remains unclear. Germline V CDR1 and CDR2: MNHEY, SVGEGT. V was clipped by 5 bases and J by 6 bases, with 10 bases between them. The CDR3 sequence is 12 residues long.

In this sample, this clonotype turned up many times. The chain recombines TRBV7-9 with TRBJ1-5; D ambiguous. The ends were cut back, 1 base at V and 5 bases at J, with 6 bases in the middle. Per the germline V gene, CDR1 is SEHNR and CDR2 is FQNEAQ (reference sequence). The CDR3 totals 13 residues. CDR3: CASSLEGDQPQHF. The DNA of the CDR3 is TGTGCCAGCAGCTTAGAAGGTGATCAGCCCCAGCATTTT.

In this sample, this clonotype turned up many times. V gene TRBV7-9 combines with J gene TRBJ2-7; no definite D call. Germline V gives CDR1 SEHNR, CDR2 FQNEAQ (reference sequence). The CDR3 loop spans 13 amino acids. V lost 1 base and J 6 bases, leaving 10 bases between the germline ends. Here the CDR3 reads CASSLVGESEQYF. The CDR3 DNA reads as TGTGCCAGCAGCTTAGTTGGGGAATCCGAGCAGTACTTC.

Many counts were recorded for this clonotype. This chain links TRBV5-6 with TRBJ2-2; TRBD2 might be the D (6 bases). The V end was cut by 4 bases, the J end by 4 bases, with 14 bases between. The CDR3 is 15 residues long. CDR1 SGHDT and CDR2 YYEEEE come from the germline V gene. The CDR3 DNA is TGTGCCAGCAGCCTCCGGGAGATAATCACCGGGGAGCTGTTTTTT. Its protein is CASSLREIITGELFF.

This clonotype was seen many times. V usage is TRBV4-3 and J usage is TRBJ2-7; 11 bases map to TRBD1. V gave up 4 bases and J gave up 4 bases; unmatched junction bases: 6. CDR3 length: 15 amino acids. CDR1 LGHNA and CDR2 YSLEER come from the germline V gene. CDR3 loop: CASSPGQGAEYEQYF. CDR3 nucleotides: TGCGCCAGCAGCCCCGGACAGGGGGCTGAGTACGAGCAGTACTTC.

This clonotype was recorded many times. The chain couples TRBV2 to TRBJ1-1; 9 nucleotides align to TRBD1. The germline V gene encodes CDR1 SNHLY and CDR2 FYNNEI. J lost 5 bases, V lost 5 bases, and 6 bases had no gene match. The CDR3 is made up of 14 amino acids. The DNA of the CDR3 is TGTGCCAGCAGTTTCGACAGGGGGAGGACTGAAGCTTTCTTT. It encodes CASSFDRGRTEAFF.

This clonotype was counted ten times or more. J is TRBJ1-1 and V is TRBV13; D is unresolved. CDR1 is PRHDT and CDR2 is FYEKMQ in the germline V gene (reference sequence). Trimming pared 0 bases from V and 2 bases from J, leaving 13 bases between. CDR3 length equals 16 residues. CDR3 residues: CASSLGAQTVNTEAFF. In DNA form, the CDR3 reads TGTGCCAGCAGCTTAGGGGCACAGACTGTAAACACTGAAGCTTTCTTT.

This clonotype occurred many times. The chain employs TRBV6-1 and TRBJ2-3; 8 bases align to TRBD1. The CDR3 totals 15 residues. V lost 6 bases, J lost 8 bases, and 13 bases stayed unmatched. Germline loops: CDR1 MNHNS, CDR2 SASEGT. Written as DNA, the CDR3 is TGTGCCAGCAGGCTGGACAGGGCGACGTCGGGTACGCAGTATTTT. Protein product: CASRLDRATSGTQYF.